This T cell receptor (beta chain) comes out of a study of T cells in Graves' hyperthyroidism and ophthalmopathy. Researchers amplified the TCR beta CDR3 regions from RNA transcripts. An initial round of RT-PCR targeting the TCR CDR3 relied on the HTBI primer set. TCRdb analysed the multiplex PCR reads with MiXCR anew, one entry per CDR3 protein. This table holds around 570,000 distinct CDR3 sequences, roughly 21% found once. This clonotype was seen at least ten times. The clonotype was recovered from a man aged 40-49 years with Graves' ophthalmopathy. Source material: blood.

In DNA form, the CDR3 reads TGTGCCAGCATCCCTCAGGGAAGGGAGGGAAACACCATATATTTT. Protein product: CASIPQGREGNTIYF. This chain uses TRBV12-3 or TRBV12-4 with TRBJ1-3, with a tentative D call TRBD1 (5 bases). This CDR3 has 15 amino acids. Trimming removed 7 bases at V and 4 bases at J, with 17 bases between.